The T cell receptor (beta chain) described here comes from a study of T cell clonality in common variable immunodeficiency. Study-level points and caveats: Reportedly, TCR beta sequences from common variable immunodeficiency showed fewer deletions and N-nucleotide insertions.

This clone came up many times. The antigen is unknown. The CDR3 end lies 3 residues beyond the end of the read and is filled in from the germline J gene. The CDR3 spans 15 residues. V lost 2 bases and J 2 bases, leaving 12 bases between the germline ends. Germline CDR1 reads SGHAT; CDR2 reads FQNNGV. Generated by immunoSEQ multiplex PCR, the TCRdb table keeps only in-frame clones and is missing some. Found here are some 25,000 clones, no singletons; the ten largest cover around 9%. Sequencing input: peripheral blood mononuclear cells. The sequence derives from a human donor with common variable immunodeficiency. This chain uses TRBV11-2 with TRBJ1-1, with a tentative D call TRBD1 (6 bases). The covered CDR3 bases are TGTGCCAGCAGCTTACAGTCAGGGGTAAACACTGAA. This sequence encodes CASSLQSGVNTE. The complete CDR3 reads CASSLQSGVNTEAFF.